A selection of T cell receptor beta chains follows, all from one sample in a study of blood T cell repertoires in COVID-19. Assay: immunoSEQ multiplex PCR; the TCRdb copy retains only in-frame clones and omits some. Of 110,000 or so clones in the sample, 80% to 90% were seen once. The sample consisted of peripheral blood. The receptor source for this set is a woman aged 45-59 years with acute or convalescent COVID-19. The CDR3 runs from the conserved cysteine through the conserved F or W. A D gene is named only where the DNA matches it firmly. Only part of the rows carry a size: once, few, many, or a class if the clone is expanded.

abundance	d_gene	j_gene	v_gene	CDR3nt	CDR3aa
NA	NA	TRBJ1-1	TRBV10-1	TGCGCCAGCCCGGGTGCCAGTGATTCTACTGAAGCTTTCTTT	CASPGASDSTEAFF
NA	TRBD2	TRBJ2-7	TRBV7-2	TGTGCCAGCAGCCGGACTAGCGGGACCCTCTACGAGCAGTACTTC	CASSRTSGTLYEQYF
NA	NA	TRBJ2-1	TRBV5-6	TGTGCCAGCAGCCCGGATGACAGGCACAATGAGCAGTTCTTC	CASSPDDRHNEQFF
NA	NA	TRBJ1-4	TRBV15	TGTGCCACCAGCACCAATAATGAAAAACTGTTTTTT	CATSTNNEKLFF
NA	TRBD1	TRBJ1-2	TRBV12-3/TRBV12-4	TGTGCCAGCAGTGAGGGGACAGTTTATGGCTACACCTTC	CASSEGTVYGYTF
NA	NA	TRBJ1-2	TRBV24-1	TGTGCCACCAGTGACCCCTCCGGGTCAGGGGATGGCTACACCTTC	CATSDPSGSGDGYTF
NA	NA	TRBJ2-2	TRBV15	TGTGCCACCAGCAGAGAGGAGGGGATGGTAGGGGCTCGGGCCGGGGAGCTGTTTTTT	CATSREEGMVGARAGELFF
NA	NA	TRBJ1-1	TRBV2	TGTGCCAGCAGACTGGACAGAGCTAAGGCTTTCTTT	CASRLDRAKAFF
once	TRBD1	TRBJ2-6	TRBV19	TGTGCCAGTGGCAACAGGGGGAGGAACGGGGCCAACGTCCTGACTTTC	CASGNRGRNGANVLTF
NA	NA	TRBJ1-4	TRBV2	TGTGCCAGCAGTGGAGGGTTAAAACTGTTTTTT	CASSGGLKLFF
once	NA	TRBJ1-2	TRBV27	TGTGCCAGCAGGGCCCGAGGCCAAACCCTTGATGGCTACACCTTC	CASRARGQTLDGYTF
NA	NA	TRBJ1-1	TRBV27	TGTGCCAGCAGTTTACGGGGGTACACTGAAGCTTTCTTT	CASSLRGYTEAFF
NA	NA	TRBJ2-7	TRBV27	TGTGCCAGCAGTAGGGGGGAGGGATCTTGGGAGCAGTACTTC	CASSRGEGSWEQYF
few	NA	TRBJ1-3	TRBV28	TGTGCCAGCAGTACAGTTACAGAGATCGGAAACACCATATATTTT	CASSTVTEIGNTIYF
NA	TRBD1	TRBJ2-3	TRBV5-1	TGCGCCAGCGGCGGGGGACAGGGGTTTTCAGATACGCAGTATTTT	CASGGGQGFSDTQYF
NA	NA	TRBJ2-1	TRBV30	TGTGCCTGGAGTGAGGTATCGAGAGGTCGTTGGCAGTTCTTC	CAWSEVSRGRWQFF
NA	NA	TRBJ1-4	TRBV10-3	TGTGCCATCAGTGAACAGGGAAGTGAAAAACTGTTTTTT	CAISEQGSEKLFF
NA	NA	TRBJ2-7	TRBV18	TGTGCCAGCTCACCAGACAGGTGGGTGGCCTACGAGCAGTACTTC	CASSPDRWVAYEQYF
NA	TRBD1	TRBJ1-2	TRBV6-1	TGTGCCAGCAGTGAACCAGGGACAGGCTATGGCTACACCTTC	CASSEPGTGYGYTF
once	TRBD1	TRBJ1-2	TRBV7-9	TGTGCCAGCAGTCCCCTCGGGACAGATGGCTACACCTTC	CASSPLGTDGYTF
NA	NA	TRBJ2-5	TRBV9	TGTGCCAGCAGCACCCATCTCGAGCAAGAGACCCAGTACTTC	CASSTHLEQETQYF
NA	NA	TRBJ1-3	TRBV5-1	TGCGCCAGCAGCTCGGGCCGGGACTCCTCTGGAAACACCATATATTTT	CASSSGRDSSGNTIYF
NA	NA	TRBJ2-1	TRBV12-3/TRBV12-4	TGTGCCAGCAGTTCCCCAGGGAATGAGCAGTTCTTC	CASSSPGNEQFF
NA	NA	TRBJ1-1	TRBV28	TGTGCCAGCAGAACAGGTGGGCAGAACACTGAAGCTTTCTTT	CASRTGGQNTEAFF
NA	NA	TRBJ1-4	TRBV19	TGTGCCAGTAGTATAGAAGCGGATGGCGAAAAACTGTTTTTT	CASSIEADGEKLFF
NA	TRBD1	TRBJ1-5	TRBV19	TGTGCCAGTAGTATGGACAGGGGTCAGCCCCAGCATTTT	CASSMDRGQPQHF
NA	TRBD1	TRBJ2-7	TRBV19	TGTGCCAGTAGACGGACAGGGGGCGAGCAGTACTTC	CASRRTGGEQYF
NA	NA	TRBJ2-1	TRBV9	TGTGCCAGCAGCGCTGGGACTTCTTATGGGGAGCAGTTCTTC	CASSAGTSYGEQFF
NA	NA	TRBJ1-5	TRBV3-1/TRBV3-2	TGTGCCAGCAGCCAAGGGCCTTCCAGGGAGCCCCAGCATTTT	CASSQGPSREPQHF